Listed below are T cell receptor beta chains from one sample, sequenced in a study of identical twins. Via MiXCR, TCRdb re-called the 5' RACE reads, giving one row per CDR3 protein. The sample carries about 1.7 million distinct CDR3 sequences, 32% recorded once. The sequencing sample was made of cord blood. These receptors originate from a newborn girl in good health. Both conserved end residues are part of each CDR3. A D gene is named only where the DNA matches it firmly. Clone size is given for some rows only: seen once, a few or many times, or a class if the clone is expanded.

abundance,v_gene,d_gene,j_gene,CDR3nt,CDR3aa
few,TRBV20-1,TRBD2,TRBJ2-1,TGCAGTGCTAGAGATCTGACTAGCGGCAGTGGGCAGTTCTTC,CSARDLTSGSGQFF
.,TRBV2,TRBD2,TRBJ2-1,TGTGCCAGCAGTGGACTAGCTTGGTACGAGCAGTTCTTC,CASSGLAWYEQFF
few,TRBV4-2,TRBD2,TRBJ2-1,TGTGCCAGCAGCCCGGGACTAGGAAGGTTCAATGAGCAGTTCTTC,CASSPGLGRFNEQFF
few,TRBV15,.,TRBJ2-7,TGTGCCACCAGCAGAGCCGACAGGGAGGGGTACGAGCAGTACTTC,CATSRADREGYEQYF
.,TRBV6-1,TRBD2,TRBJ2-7,TGTGCCAGCAGTCGGCCCGGGACTAGCGGGACGAGCTCCTACAATGAGCAGTACTTC,CASSRPGTSGTSSYNEQYF
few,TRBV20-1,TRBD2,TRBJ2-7,TGCAGTGCTAATCCGGGGGGGACCTACGAGCAGTACTTC,CSANPGGTYEQYF
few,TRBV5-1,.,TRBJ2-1,TGCGCCAGCAGCTTATACTGGGACCGTGAGCAGTTCTTC,CASSLYWDREQFF
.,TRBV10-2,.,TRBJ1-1,TGCGCCAGCAGTGGGCGGACGGGCACTGAAGCTTTCTTT,CASSGRTGTEAFF
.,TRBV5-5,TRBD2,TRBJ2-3,TGTGCCAGCAGCCCCACCGTCTCCTCTCTGCGGGGGGTACTTGATACGCAGTATTTT,CASSPTVSSLRGVLDTQYF
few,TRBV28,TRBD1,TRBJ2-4,TGTGCCAGCAGTTTACCAGACAACAGGGGCGGTAACATTCAGTACTTC,CASSLPDNRGGNIQYF
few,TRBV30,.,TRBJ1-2,TGTGCCTGGAGTGCCCTCCGGGGCTATGGCTACACCTTC,CAWSALRGYGYTF
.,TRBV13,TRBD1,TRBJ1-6,TGTGCCAGCAGCTTATGGGACAGGAATTCACCCCTCCACTTT,CASSLWDRNSPLHF
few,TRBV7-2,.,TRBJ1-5,TGTGCCAGCAGCTTAGAGGGCACTCTAGGTAATCAGCCCCAGCATTTT,CASSLEGTLGNQPQHF
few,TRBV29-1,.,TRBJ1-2,TGCAGCGTTGAAGCATCGGGGGCTAACTATGGCTACACCTTC,CSVEASGANYGYTF
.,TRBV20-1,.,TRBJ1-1,TGCAGTGCTGGAGACGCGGGAGGGCCCCCTGAAGCTTTCTTT,CSAGDAGGPPEAFF
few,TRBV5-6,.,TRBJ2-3,TGTGCCAGCAGCTTAAGGCTAGATCGCACAGATACGCAGTATTTT,CASSLRLDRTDTQYF
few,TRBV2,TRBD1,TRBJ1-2,TGTGCCAGCCACCCCCAACAGGGGCACCGCTTTAACTATGGCTACACCTTC,CASHPQQGHRFNYGYTF
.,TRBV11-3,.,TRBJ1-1,TGTGCCAGCAGCTTACCCGATACGGGGAAGAACACTGAAGCTTTCTTT,CASSLPDTGKNTEAFF
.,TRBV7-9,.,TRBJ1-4,TGTGCCAGCAGCTTAGCGCAGGGCTTGATCGAAAAACTGTTTTTT,CASSLAQGLIEKLFF
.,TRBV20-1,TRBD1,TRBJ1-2,TGCAGTGCTAGGTTGGGACAGGGGAAGAATGGCTACACCTTC,CSARLGQGKNGYTF
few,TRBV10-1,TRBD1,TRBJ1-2,TGCGCCAGCAGTGATCGGACAGGGGATGGCTACACCTTC,CASSDRTGDGYTF
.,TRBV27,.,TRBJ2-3,TGTGCCAGCAGTCGTCCCGGAGAGGCCCTCAGCACAGATACGCAGTATTTT,CASSRPGEALSTDTQYF
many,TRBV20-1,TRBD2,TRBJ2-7,TGCAGTGCTAGACGGACTAGCGGAGCCTACGAGCAGTACTTC,CSARRTSGAYEQYF
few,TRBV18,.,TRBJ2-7,TGTGCCAGCTCCCCTCGCTGGTCCACCTACGAGCAGTACTTC,CASSPRWSTYEQYF
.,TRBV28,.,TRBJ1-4,TGTGCCAGCAGGGGGTGGGCGACTATTGAAAAACTGTTTTTT,CASRGWATIEKLFF
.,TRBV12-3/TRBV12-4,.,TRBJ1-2,TGTGCCAGCAGTCGACCTCGGCAGGGCACCTATAGCCTCACCTTC,CASSRPRQGTYSLTF
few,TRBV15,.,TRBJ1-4,TGTGCCACCAGCAGAGATTGGACCACTAATGAAAAACTGTTTTTT,CATSRDWTTNEKLFF
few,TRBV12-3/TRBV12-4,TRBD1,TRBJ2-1,TGTGCCAGCAGTTTCACACCGGGACAGGGGGCAGATGAGCAGTTCTTC,CASSFTPGQGADEQFF
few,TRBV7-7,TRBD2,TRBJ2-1,TGTGCTAGCAGCTTATACCTCGGACTAGCGGGAGGAGGCGAGCAGTTCTTC,CASSLYLGLAGGGEQFF